The clone carrying this TCR beta chain has just a few counts. Its target is unknown. TCRdb recomputed calls from the RT-PCR reads with MiXCR, one row per CDR3 protein. This table has around 540,000 distinct CDR3 sequences, 10% to 15% appearing once. These data are taken from a study of response to subunit inactivated influenza vaccine. The V end lost 6 bases, the J end lost 5 bases, and 13 bases lay between the germline ends. Germline V CDR1 and CDR2: SQVTM, ANQGSEA. This CDR3 has 12 amino acids. Study observations and caveats: Authors suggested few new T cells are recruited by each seasonal influenza vaccination.

This receptor was identified in a man aged 50 or older who received an inactivated influenza vaccine. Sequences were derived from PBMCs from blood, sampled on the day of vaccination. The chain has TRBV29-1 and TRBJ2-5; perhaps TRBD2 as D (5 bases). The CDR3 region is CSVRAGVETQYF. Written as DNA, the CDR3 is TGCAGCGTACGGGCCGGGGTGGAGACCCAGTACTTC.